The subject of this entry is one T cell receptor (beta chain). Only in-frame clones appear in the TCRdb table, and some are missing; sequencing was by immunoSEQ multiplex PCR. Seen here are about 240,000 clones, about 68% observed once, and the top ten hold around 3.2%. The sample comes from a study of blood T cell repertoires in COVID-19. Overall study context: COVID-19 samples collected from the United States, Italy and Spain covered acute and convalescent phases. T cells, B-cell-depleted T cells, or PBMCs provided the cDNA or gDNA that served as material.

Germline CDR1 and CDR2: MNHEY and SVGAGI. The CDR3 is 14 amino acids. Trimming cost V 6 bases and J 7 bases, with 13 bases left between them. The chain recombines TRBV6-5 with TRBJ1-6; D perhaps matches TRBD1 (6 bases). This clonotype was sampled from an elderly woman with acute or convalescent COVID-19. Sequences were obtained from peripheral blood. Here the CDR3 reads CASSAGVENSPLHF. The CDR3 DNA follows: TGTGCCAGCAGCGCAGGGGTAGAGAATTCACCCCTCCACTTT.